These T cell receptor beta chains were read from a single sample in a study of beta chain features in type 1 diabetes. The method was immunoSEQ multiplex PCR; TCRdb's version includes in-frame clones alone and lacks a portion of them. This table holds hundreds of thousands of clones, 11% to 15% found once. The material sequenced was naive CD4+ T cells from blood. Receptor source: a man aged 18 to 35 with type 1 diabetes. The CDR3 runs from the conserved cysteine through the conserved F or W. A D gene is named only where the DNA matches it firmly. For some rows the clone size is stated as once, few or many, or as a class when expanded; others skip it.

>TRBJ2-5|-|-|TRBV9
TGTGCCAGCAGTGAGACCCAAGAGACCCAGTACTTC
CASSETQETQYF
>TRBJ1-5|-|few|TRBV7-9
TGTGCCAGCAGCACTCACAGCCAGCCCCAGCATTTT
CASSTHSQPQHF
>TRBJ2-5|TRBD2|-|TRBV2
TGTGCCAGCGGGGGTACTAGCGGGAGTGAGACCCAGTACTTC
CASGGTSGSETQYF
>TRBJ2-2|-|few|TRBV5-4
TGTGCCAGCAGCCAGCAAGCCGGGGAGCTGTTTTTT
CASSQQAGELFF
>TRBJ2-1|-|-|TRBV9
TGTGCCAGCAGCCCCCTGGGGTTCTCCTACAATGAGCAGTTCTTC
CASSPLGFSYNEQFF
>TRBJ2-3|TRBD1|-|TRBV18
TGTGCCAGCTCACGGGACAGACCTAGCACAGATACGCAGTATTTT
CASSRDRPSTDTQYF
>TRBJ1-2|-|-|TRBV27
TGTGCCAGCAGTTTATCAGGGGGGCGTTTTAACTATGGCTACACCTTC
CASSLSGGRFNYGYTF
>TRBJ2-7|-|many|TRBV14
TGTGCCAGCAGCCACGCCTACGAGCAGTACTTC
CASSHAYEQYF
>TRBJ1-5|TRBD1|-|TRBV28
TGTGCCAGCAGTTCTCCAACAGGGGGACGTAATCAGCCCCAGCATTTT
CASSSPTGGRNQPQHF
>TRBJ2-7|-|-|TRBV28
TGTGCCAGCAGTTCTCCGGGAGCTGACCACGAGCAGTACTTC
CASSSPGADHEQYF
>TRBJ1-4|-|-|TRBV29-1
TGCAGCGTCCGGAGGGTGACGGGAACTAATGAAAAACTGTTTTTT
CSVRRVTGTNEKLFF
>TRBJ2-7|-|-|TRBV29-1
TGCAGCGTTGGAAAACAGCTGGGATACGAGCAGTACTTC
CSVGKQLGYEQYF
>TRBJ2-7|-|few|TRBV7-2
TGTGCCAGCAGCCCTACTATTTGGGACGAGCAGTACTTC
CASSPTIWDEQYF
>TRBJ1-1|TRBD1|-|TRBV2
TGTGCCAGCATTCGGACAGGGGATAACACTGAAGCTTTCTTT
CASIRTGDNTEAFF
>TRBJ2-7|-|-|TRBV18
TGTGCCAGCTCACCACGGGGGCAGGCCTACGAGCAGTACTTC
CASSPRGQAYEQYF
>TRBJ2-7|-|-|TRBV5-6
TGTGCCAGCAGCTTAAGCTCCTACGAGCAGTACTTC
CASSLSSYEQYF
>TRBJ2-2|-|few|TRBV25-1
TGTGCCAGCAGTGCCGGACGCACCGGGGAGCTGTTTTTT
CASSAGRTGELFF
>TRBJ1-5|TRBD1|-|TRBV7-9
TGTGCCAGCAGCCCGACAGGGTTTCAGCCCCAGCATTTT
CASSPTGFQPQHF
>TRBJ2-3|TRBD1|-|TRBV6-5
TGTGCCAGCAGTTCGGTGCAGGGGGCGGGCACAGATACGCAGTATTTT
CASSSVQGAGTDTQYF
>TRBJ1-1|-|few|TRBV18
TGTGCCAGCTCACCGGGTAGTAGTACTGAAGCTTTCTTT
CASSPGSSTEAFF
>TRBJ2-4|-|few|TRBV29-1
TGCAGCGTTGCATCAGGGGGGGACATTCAGTACTTC
CSVASGGDIQYF
>TRBJ2-1|TRBD1|-|TRBV30
TGTGCCTGGAGAGGAGACAGGGGGCTCTCCTACAATGAGCAGTTCTTC
CAWRGDRGLSYNEQFF
>TRBJ2-1|-|few|TRBV6-6
TGTGCCAGCAGTTACTCGATTGGGTCTGAGCAGTTCTTC
CASSYSIGSEQFF
>TRBJ1-1|TRBD1|few|TRBV30
TGTGCCTGGACCGGACAGGGTGGCACTGAAGCTTTCTTT
CAWTGQGGTEAFF
>TRBJ1-2|-|few|TRBV7-2
TGTGCCAGCAGCCCCGACCCGAACTATGGCTACACCTTC
CASSPDPNYGYTF
>TRBJ2-5|-|-|TRBV2
TGTGCCAGCACCCGGGTGTTGGGAGGCGAGACCCAGTACTTC
CASTRVLGGETQYF
>TRBJ2-7|-|-|TRBV4-2
TGTGCCAGCAGCCAAGTTAGTGGTGTTAGCGGCTCCTACGAGCAGTACTTC
CASSQVSGVSGSYEQYF
>TRBJ2-1|-|few|TRBV30
TGTGCTCGGCGCGACCTTAGCTCCTACAATGAGCAGTTCTTC
CARRDLSSYNEQFF
>TRBJ2-3|TRBD2|few|TRBV5-1
TGCGCCAGCGGGACTAGCGGGAGTAGGGATACGCAGTATTTT
CASGTSGSRDTQYF
>TRBJ1-3|-|-|TRBV11-2
TGTGCCAGCAGCTCGAACTGGTCTGGAAACACCATATATTTT
CASSSNWSGNTIYF
>TRBJ2-7|-|few|TRBV18
TGTGCCAGCTCACCGGACAGCGGGCACTACGAGCAGTACTTC
CASSPDSGHYEQYF
>TRBJ1-2|TRBD1|few|TRBV30
TGTGCCTGGAGTCGGACAGGCGGAAACTATGGCTACACCTTC
CAWSRTGGNYGYTF
>TRBJ2-7|-|few|TRBV10-3
TGTGCCATCGGCCGGGAAAAGGTCGAGCAGTACTTC
CAIGREKVEQYF
>TRBJ2-4|TRBD1|-|TRBV11-2
TGTGCCAGCAGCCCAGGACAGGGAACGTACTTC
CASSPGQGTYF
>TRBJ1-1|-|few|TRBV5-4
TGTGCCAGCAGCTTGGATAGTCAGGGGCTGGGAGCTTTCTTT
CASSLDSQGLGAFF
>TRBJ1-6|-|-|TRBV11-1
TGTGCCAGCAGCTTGAGCCCGGATTCACCCCTCCACTTT
CASSLSPDSPLHF
>TRBJ2-4|TRBD2|-|TRBV29-1
TGCAGCCCGGGGGGGCCGGTGAACATTCAGTACTTC
CSPGGPVNIQYF
>TRBJ1-4|-|few|TRBV5-1
TGCGCCAGCAGCGGAACAGGTGTAGAAAAACTGTTTTTT
CASSGTGVEKLFF
>TRBJ1-5|TRBD1|-|TRBV6-1
TGTGCCAGCAGGGACAGGGTTATAGAACAGCCCCAGCATTTT
CASRDRVIEQPQHF
>TRBJ1-5|-|few|TRBV13
TGTGCCAGCAGCTCTCGTCGCGATCAGCCCCAGCATTTT
CASSSRRDQPQHF
>TRBJ1-2|-|few|TRBV10-3
TGTGCCATCAGTGAAAACAGAGTTGCTGGCTACACCTTC
CAISENRVAGYTF
>TRBJ1-5|-|-|TRBV25-1
TGTGCCAGCAGGGGACTGGGGAGCAATCAGCCCCAGCATTTT
CASRGLGSNQPQHF
>TRBJ2-1|-|-|TRBV2
TGTGCCAGCAGTGAAGCGCCCGGGCCCGACAATGAGCAGTTCTTC
CASSEAPGPDNEQFF
>TRBJ1-1|-|-|TRBV5-1
TGCGCCAGCAGCTTCGGCACAGAGGGGACTGAAGCTTTCTTT
CASSFGTEGTEAFF
>TRBJ2-7|TRBD1|few|TRBV11-2
TGTGCCAGCAGCGGCCGGGACAGGCCTAACGAGCAGTACTTC
CASSGRDRPNEQYF
>TRBJ2-3|-|few|TRBV18
TGTGCCAGCTCACCACCGGGAGGTACGCAGTATTTT
CASSPPGGTQYF
>TRBJ2-6|-|few|TRBV2
TGTGCCAGCTCTGGGGCCAACGTCCTGACTTTC
CASSGANVLTF
>TRBJ1-4|-|few|TRBV7-9
TGTGCCAGCAACTCCGCCCTTAATGAAAAACTGTTTTTT
CASNSALNEKLFF
>TRBJ2-1|-|few|TRBV5-1
TGCGCCAACCAACCGACTTTTAAGGGTGTTGAGCAGTTCTTC
CANQPTFKGVEQFF